Each of the 8 T cell receptor beta chains below was sequenced from the same sample in a study of blood T cell repertoires in COVID-19 (dated by TCRdb to about 2020). Library generation was performed with the immunoSEQ multiplex PCR assay. TCRdb took this table from immuneACCESS and kept in-frame rearrangements with V and J called. Such tables lack part of the clones; where checked against another copy, unresolved V genes explain under half of the gap, and the rest is unexplained. For this sample the table gives about 170,000 clones, of which 70% to 80% were detected only once. The ten most abundant clones make up around 19% of the sample. Sequences were obtained from PBMCs or T cells enriched from blood (not recorded which). The receptors come from a woman in her 70s in a cohort exposed to, infected with or recovered from COVID-19 (not recorded which).

The genes are TRBV5-1 and TRBJ1-1, with D possibly matching TRBD1 (5 bases). Trimming removed 0 bases at V and 0 bases at J, with 12 bases between. CDR1 and CDR2 (germline): SGHRS, YFSETQ. This CDR3 comprises 16 residues. CDR3 protein: CASSLGGAIMNTEAFF. In DNA form, the CDR3 reads TGCGCCAGCAGCTTGGGTGGGGCAATTATGAACACTGAAGCTTTCTTT.

The chain has TRBV11-2 and TRBJ2-2, with TRBD2 matching over 7 bases. The length of the CDR3 is 17 residues. Germline V CDR1 and CDR2: SGHAT, FQNNGV. V dropped 4 bases and J dropped 2; count of bases not matched to a gene: 10. The CDR3 reads CASSSDPASGNTGELFF. The CDR3 coding sequence is TGTGCCAGCAGCTCTGATCCGGCTAGCGGAAACACCGGGGAGCTGTTTTTT.

This clone was seen once. CDR3 nucleotide sequence: TGCGCCAGCAGCTCGGCCGGGACTAGCGGGATGAGGGAGCAGTTCTTC. Translated, it gives CASSSAGTSGMREQFF. The chain links TRBV5-1 to TRBJ2-1; TRBD2 matches at 13 bases. The CDR3 totals 16 residues. Germline V CDR1 and CDR2: SGHRS, YFSETQ. With 3 bases clipped from V and 10 bases from J, the junction kept 10 bases outside the gene matches.

V is TRBV7-8 and J is TRBJ1-2; D remains unclear. Trimming took 3 bases from V and 2 from J, leaving 10 bases between them. This CDR3 comprises 14 residues. CDR1 SGHVS and CDR2 FQNEAQ come from the germline V gene. This CDR3 is CASSFDGENYGYTF. DNA of the CDR3: TGTGCCAGCAGCTTCGATGGAGAGAACTATGGCTACACCTTC.

The chain links TRBV18 to TRBJ2-1; 8 nucleotides agree with TRBD1. Germline trimming cut 3 bases from V and 4 bases from J; bases unmatched to any gene: 8. Germline V lookup: CDR1 KGHSH, CDR2 LQKENI. This CDR3 spans 16 amino acids. The CDR3 DNA follows: TGTGCCAGCTCACCCCCGGACAGGGTAGAGTACAATGAGCAGTTCTTC. Its protein product is CASSPPDRVEYNEQFF.

This clone is a singleton in its sample. J is TRBJ2-7 and V is TRBV7-6, with TRBD2 matching over 8 bases. CDR1 is SGHVS, CDR2 FNYEAQ, per germline. V was pared by 4 bases and J by 4 bases, with 12 bases of the junction left unmatched. The CDR3 is 16 amino acids. This chain's CDR3 is CASSSDPGLGRYEQYF. In DNA, the CDR3 is TGTGCCAGCAGCTCGGATCCGGGACTAGGGAGGTACGAGCAGTACTTC.

The DNA of the CDR3 is TGTGCCAGCAGCCCTATAGGACAGTTGCTCTATGGCTACACCTTC. This encodes CASSPIGQLLYGYTF. The V gene is TRBV9, the J gene TRBJ1-2; D is perhaps TRBD1 (6 bases). This CDR3 has 15 residues. Per the germline V gene, CDR1 is SGDLS and CDR2 is YYNGEE. Trimming left V 4 bases short and J 4 bases short, with 17 bases between.

The V gene is TRBV4-1, the J gene TRBJ2-2; 14 bases agree with TRBD2. The CDR3 spans 15 residues. Trimming cost V 8 bases and J 6 bases; bases outside gene matches: 5. CDR1 and CDR2 from the germline V gene are MGHRA and YSYEKL. CDR3 sequence (DNA): TGCGCCAGCCGGGGACTAGCGGGAGAGTCCGGGGAGCTGTTTTTT. This translates into CASRGLAGESGELFF.